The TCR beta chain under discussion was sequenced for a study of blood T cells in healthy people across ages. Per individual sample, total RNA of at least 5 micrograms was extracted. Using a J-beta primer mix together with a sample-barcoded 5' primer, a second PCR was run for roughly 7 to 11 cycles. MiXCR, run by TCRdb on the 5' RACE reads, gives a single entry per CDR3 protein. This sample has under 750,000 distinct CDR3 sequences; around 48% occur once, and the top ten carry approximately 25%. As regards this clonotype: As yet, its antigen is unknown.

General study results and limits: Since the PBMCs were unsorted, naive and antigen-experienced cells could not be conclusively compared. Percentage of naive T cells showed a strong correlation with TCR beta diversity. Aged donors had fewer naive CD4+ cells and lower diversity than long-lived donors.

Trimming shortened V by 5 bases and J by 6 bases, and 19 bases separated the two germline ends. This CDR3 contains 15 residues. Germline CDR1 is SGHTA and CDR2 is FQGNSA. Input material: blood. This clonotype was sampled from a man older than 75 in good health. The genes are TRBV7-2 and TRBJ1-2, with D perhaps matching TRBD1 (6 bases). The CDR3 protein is CASSLSRGMGNGYTF. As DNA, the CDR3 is TGTGCCAGCAGCCTAAGCAGGGGCATGGGGAATGGCTACACCTTC.